What follows are 10 T cell receptor beta chains derived from one specimen sequenced in a study of metastatic and nonmetastatic thyroid tumors. TCRdb re-processed the PCR reads through MiXCR. The top ten clones hold 2.5% to 3.5% of a sample with around 27,000 clones, under 15% of them seen once. Patients underwent thyroid surgery, and none had received any treatment before it. The sequenced sample was blood. All receptors come from a female donor with papillary thyroid cancer or a benign thyroid nodule (not recorded which). Some clones in this sample may be carry-over from other donors' samples.

V and J are TRBV24-1 and TRBJ2-7; D uncertain. V was cut by 4 bases and J by 6 bases, with 12 bases left in between. There are 13 residues in the CDR3. The germline V gene has CDR1 KGHDR and CDR2 SFDVKD. The CDR3: CATSDSGRCEQYF. CDR3 coding DNA: TGTGCCACCAGTGACTCGGGCAGGTGCGAGCAGTACTTC.

This clone came up many times. J is TRBJ1-1 and V is TRBV12-3 or TRBV12-4, with D possibly TRBD1 on 6 matching bases. V lost 6 bases and J 1 base, leaving 15 bases between the germline ends. CDR3 size: 15 residues. CDR3 nucleotides: TGTGCCAGCAGCACCTCAGGGGCCGGGAACACTGAAGCTTTCTTT. Translation gives CASSTSGAGNTEAFF.

Only a few counts were recorded for this clone. CDR3 sequence (DNA): TGTGCCAGCAGTTTGGGGACAGGGATAGGCGAGCAGTACTTC. Its translation is CASSLGTGIGEQYF. The chain joins TRBV28 to TRBJ2-7; 9 nucleotides line up with TRBD1. Losses at the gene ends were 3 bases for V and 6 bases for J; bases not matched to a gene: 6. The CDR3 has 14 residues. Germline CDR1 and CDR2: MDHEN and SYDVKM.

This chain links TRBV6-1 with TRBJ1-1; D unresolved. Germline lookup yields CDR1 MNHNS and CDR2 SASEGT. This CDR3 is 14 amino acids long. The V and J ends lost 7 bases and 9 bases respectively, with 21 bases between them. The CDR3 spells CASKNNWQDQKAFF. The CDR3, as DNA: TGTGCCAGCAAGAACAATTGGCAGGACCAAAAAGCTTTCTTT.

This clone has only a few counts. This chain uses TRBV10-1 with TRBJ2-7; D remains unclear. The CDR3 runs to 14 residues. Germline V gives CDR1 WNHNN, CDR2 SYGVQD (reference sequence). The V end was cut by 4 bases, the J end by 3 bases, with 13 bases between. As DNA, the CDR3 is TGCGCCAGCAGTGGGTCTTACAGTGACTACGAGCAGTACTTC. This codes for CASSGSYSDYEQYF.

The chain uses TRBV27 and TRBJ1-3; 7 bases are shared with TRBD1. CDR1 MNHEY and CDR2 SMNVEV come from the germline V gene (reference sequence). J gave up 11 bases and V 6 bases, and 16 bases lay outside the gene matches. The CDR3 runs to 15 residues. The CDR3 sequence is CASRPIGGTSNAIYF. The DNA for the CDR3 is TGTGCCAGCAGACCAATAGGGGGCACATCGAACGCCATATATTTT.

This clone appeared many times. A much more abundant neighbour one base away suggests this may be a read error. Other DNA sequences in this sample translate to the same CDR3. The J gene is TRBJ2-1, the V gene TRBV18; TRBD1 aligns across 8 bases. The CDR3 is 16 amino acids. The J segment lost 6 bases and the V segment lost 6 bases, leaving 13 bases of the junction unmatched. The germline gives CDR1 KGHSH, CDR2 LQKENI. CDR3 protein: CASSRQGPGATNEQFF. In DNA, the CDR3 is TGTGCCAGCTCCCGACAGGGGCCGGGAGCTACCAATGAGCAGTTCTTC.

This clone was seen many times. The chain combines TRBV24-1 with TRBJ2-1; possibly TRBD1 for D (6 bases). Germline CDR1 is KGHDR and CDR2 is SFDVKD. The V end was cut by 3 bases, the J end by 7 bases, with 9 bases between. This CDR3 has 13 amino acids. Here the CDR3 DNA reads TGTGCCACCAGTGATAGGGGGTTTAATGAGCAGTTCTTC. This translates into CATSDRGFNEQFF.

This clone has only one observation. This chain links TRBV30 with TRBJ1-1; D is perhaps TRBD1 (6 bases). The V and J ends lost 7 bases and 2 bases respectively, with 14 bases between them. In germline, CDR1 is GTSNPN, CDR2 SVGIG (reference sequence). The CDR3 has 13 amino acids. The CDR3 loop reads CAFRGGGNTEAFF. DNA of the CDR3: TGTGCCTTCCGAGGGGGGGGAAACACTGAAGCTTTCTTT.

This clone has more than one count but fewer than ten. V and J are TRBV6-1 and TRBJ2-5; no firm D call. With 2 bases removed from V and 2 bases from J, the gap between germline ends came to 6 bases. The CDR3 length is 13 residues. CDR1 MNHNS and CDR2 SASEGT come from the germline V gene. CDR3 residues: CASSELEQETQYF. In DNA, the CDR3 is TGTGCCAGCAGTGAACTAGAACAAGAGACCCAGTACTTC.